Shown below are 13 T cell receptor beta chains from a single sample sequenced in a study of human T cells and chemical hapten exposure. Time point in this sample: patch test 1, 2 weeks after DPC sensitization. Regarding treatment: therapeutic diphenylcyclopropenone sensitization with weekly scalp DPC. From the RACE reads, TCRdb called clonotypes with MiXCR, one entry per CDR3 protein. The profile shows about 360,000 distinct CDR3 sequences, around 7% of them singletons. The sample was whole blood, taken in connection with sensitization to the hapten diphenylcyclopropenone (DPC). All receptors derive from a woman aged 18-30 years with alopecia areata. Some clones in this sample may be carry-over from other donors' samples.

The chain's CDR3 is CASSQSHTGELFF. The CDR3 DNA reads TGTGCCAGCAGCCAATCGCACACCGGGGAGCTGTTTTTT. This sequence joins TRBV2 and TRBJ2-2, with no clear D. CDR3 length: 13 amino acids. The germline V and J ends were trimmed by 6 bases and 3 bases, with 8 bases remaining between them. The V gene's germline CDR1 is SNHLY and CDR2 FYNNEI.

The genes are TRBV2 and TRBJ1-1, with no clear D. Germline loops: CDR1 SNHLY, CDR2 FYNNEI. This CDR3 is built from 13 residues. The V and J ends lost 7 bases and 1 base respectively, with 10 bases between them. CDR3 region: CASMVDPNTEAFF. CDR3 DNA sequence: TGTGCCAGCATGGTTGATCCGAACACTGAAGCTTTCTTT.

In this sample, this clonotype turned up many times. The chain carries TRBV2 and TRBJ2-7, with a weak D call TRBD1 (6 bases). In germline, CDR1 is SNHLY, CDR2 FYNNEI. CDR3 length: 14 amino acids. With 0 bases removed from V and 1 base from J, the gap between germline ends came to 7 bases. CDR3 loop: CASSEAGGSYEQYF. CDR3 sequence (DNA): TGTGCCAGCAGTGAAGCAGGGGGTTCCTACGAGCAGTACTTC.

The V gene is TRBV12-3 or TRBV12-4, the J gene TRBJ2-1; 8 positions agree with TRBD2. CDR3 length equals 15 residues. Losses at the gene ends were 6 bases for V and 4 bases for J; bases not matched to a gene: 8. The CDR3 DNA follows: TGTGCCAGCAGCTCTCCGGGACTAGAGTACAATGAGCAGTTCTTC. This translates into CASSSPGLEYNEQFF.

The chain recombines TRBV15 with TRBJ1-1; D not resolved. The CDR3 totals 13 residues. In germline, CDR1 is LNHNV, CDR2 YYDKDF (reference sequence). With 8 bases removed from V and 1 base from J, the gap between germline ends came to 11 bases. The CDR3 sequence is CATGQDENTEAFF. As DNA, the CDR3 is TGTGCCACCGGGCAGGACGAGAACACTGAAGCTTTCTTT.

This clonotype came up many times. V and J are TRBV25-1 and TRBJ2-3; D call uncertain. The CDR3 is 15 residues long. V lost 2 bases, J lost 4 bases, and 13 bases lay in between. The germline V gene has CDR1 MGHDK and CDR2 SYGVNS. CDR3 in DNA: TGTGCCAGCAGTGAACAGCTGCTGAGCGCAGATACGCAGTATTTT. As protein: CASSEQLLSADTQYF.

The genes are TRBV12-5 and TRBJ2-7; 8 positions match TRBD2. CDR3 length: 17 residues. Trimming at V came to 6 bases and at J to 0 bases, leaving 13 bases not matched to a gene. The germline CDR1 and CDR2 sequences are LGHNT and FRNRAP. The CDR3 DNA reads as TGTGCTAGTGGACGGGGACTAGGGGCCCTCGGCTCCTACGAGCAGTACTTC. It codes for CASGRGLGALGSYEQYF.

This clonotype was seen many times. This chain connects TRBV12-3 or TRBV12-4 to TRBJ1-1; D is perhaps TRBD1 (5 bases). V lost 4 bases and J 0 bases, leaving 9 bases between the germline ends. There are 14 residues in the CDR3. The CDR3 DNA sequence: TGTGCCAGCAGTTCGGGGGACTTGAACACTGAAGCTTTCTTT. This sequence encodes CASSSGDLNTEAFF.

This clonotype has a count of ten or more. V and J are TRBV6-2 or TRBV6-3 and TRBJ2-7; TRBD1 is a possible D gene (5 bases). This CDR3 has 15 amino acids. Germline V gene lookup returns CDR1 MNHEY and CDR2 SVGEGT. Deletions cut 6 bases from V and 4 bases from J, with 19 bases between. The CDR3 region has the DNA TGTGCCAGCAGGGGCCAGGGTGCAAGAATTTACGAGCAGTACTTC. Amino acid sequence: CASRGQGARIYEQYF.

This sequence joins TRBV20-1 and TRBJ1-2, with unresolved D. The germline V and J ends were trimmed by 5 bases and 0 bases, with 10 bases remaining between them. Germline loops: CDR1 DFQATT, CDR2 SNEGSKA (reference sequence). The CDR3 consists of 13 residues. The CDR3 nucleotides are TGCAGTGCTCTCGGACCCGCTAACTATGGCTACACCTTC. Translated, it gives CSALGPANYGYTF.

In its sample, this clonotype was seen many times. The CDR3 loop is CASSQYRNQPQHF. The CDR3 DNA sequence: TGTGCCAGCAGCCAATATCGCAATCAGCCCCAGCATTTT. V gene TRBV4-2 combines with J gene TRBJ1-5, with D unresolved. This CDR3 is 13 amino acids long. CDR1 is LGHNA and CDR2 is YNFKEQ in the germline V gene. The ends were cut back, 2 bases at V and 2 bases at J, with 4 bases in the middle.

This chain connects TRBV6-2 or TRBV6-3 to TRBJ1-5; no reliable D call. The CDR3 contains 14 residues. Per the germline V gene, CDR1 is MNHEY and CDR2 is SVGEGT. Trimming removed 4 bases at V and 0 bases at J, with 7 bases between. CDR3 sequence reads: CASSFRLSNQPQHF. In DNA form, the CDR3 reads TGTGCCAGCAGTTTTCGCCTTAGCAATCAGCCCCAGCATTTT.

This clonotype was counted only a few times. V and J are TRBV2 and TRBJ1-1; 9 nucleotides agree with TRBD1. This CDR3 is 19 amino acids long. CDR1 is SNHLY, CDR2 FYNNEI, per germline. Trimming took 3 bases from V and 0 from J; bases not matched to a gene: 14. CDR3 loop: CASSEGTGTFKLMNTEAFF. In DNA form, the CDR3 reads TGTGCCAGCAGTGAGGGGACAGGGACATTTAAACTCATGAACACTGAAGCTTTCTTT.